One and the same sample provided the 8 T cell receptor beta chains below, sequenced in a study of shared clonotypes between healthy human individuals. Sequencing used immunoSEQ multiplex PCR; TCRdb keeps in-frame clones, though not all of them. The data contain fewer than 650,000 clones, about 82% of them singletons. Sequencing was carried out using PBMCs. The receptors originated from a woman between 40 and 50 years old in good health. Some clones in this sample may be carry-over from other donors' samples.

V usage is TRBV19 and J usage is TRBJ1-5, with D perhaps TRBD1 (6 bases). Per the germline V gene, CDR1 is LNHDA and CDR2 is SQIVND (reference sequence). Between the trimmed V and J ends, which lost 7 bases and 4 bases, there was a span of 23 bases. The length of the CDR3 is 17 residues. This CDR3 is CASTSLPRDIHNQPQHF. DNA of the CDR3: TGTGCCAGTACCTCCTTGCCCCGGGACATCCATAATCAGCCCCAGCATTTT.

Comment on this clone: As the CDR3 is not closed by the conserved phenylalanine or tryptophan, this likely results from a read error. The gene calls are TRBV28 and TRBJ1-4; tentatively, D is TRBD1 (5 bases). CDR1 MDHEN and CDR2 SYDVKM come from the germline V gene. CDR3 length equals 17 residues. V lost 4 bases to trimming and J lost 0 bases, with 15 bases between them. CDR3 region: CASSYGRDAATNEKLFI. The CDR3 DNA sequence: TGTGCCAGCAGTTATGGACGGGACGCTGCAACTAATGAAAAACTGTTTATT.

This clone was seen just once. The chain joins TRBV5-4 to TRBJ1-1; possible D gene TRBD1, 5 bases. Trimming shortened V by 3 bases and J by 5 bases, and 20 bases separated the two germline ends. The CDR3 extends over 16 amino acids. Per germline, CDR1 SGHNT and CDR2 YYREEE (reference sequence). CDR3 amino acids: CASSSTLGGYWTEAFF. CDR3 sequence (DNA): TGTGCCAGCAGCTCTACCTTGGGGGGGTATTGGACTGAAGCTTTCTTT. The whole variable domain, remainder taken from reference TRBV5-4 and TRBJ1-1, is ETGVTQSPTHLIKTRGQQVTLRCSSQSGHNTVSWYQQALGQGPQFIFQYYREEENGRGNFPPRFSGLQFPNYSSELNVNALELDDSALYLCASSSTLGGYWTEAFFGQGTRLTVV.

The gene calls are TRBV5-6 and TRBJ1-1; weak D call: TRBD1 (5 bases). Deletions cut 0 bases from V and 0 bases from J, with 9 bases between. Germline V gives CDR1 SGHDT, CDR2 YYEEEE. This CDR3 is 15 amino acids long. DNA of the CDR3: TGTGCCAGCAGCTTGGTCCAGGGTGTGAACACTGAAGCTTTCTTT. This encodes CASSLVQGVNTEAFF.

This chain links TRBV5-1 with TRBJ2-3; D unclear. The CDR3 is 14 residues long. Trimming left V 3 bases short and J 0 bases short, with 8 bases between. CDR1 is SGHRS and CDR2 is YFSETQ in the germline V gene. Here the CDR3 DNA reads TGCGCCAGCAGCTCCTACACTAGCACAGATACGCAGTATTTT. It encodes CASSSYTSTDTQYF.

This clone was detected only once. The chain has TRBV5-4 and TRBJ1-2, with 12 bases aligning to TRBD1. Germline loops: CDR1 SGHNT, CDR2 YYREEE (reference sequence). Trimming took 4 bases from V and 7 from J; bases not matched to a gene: 11. The CDR3 has 16 amino acids. CDR3 nucleotide sequence: TGTGCCAGCAGCCGAAAACCGGGACAGGGGGCACGTGGCTACACCTTC. Translated: CASSRKPGQGARGYTF.

The chain combines TRBV11-2 with TRBJ1-1, with TRBD1 as a possible D gene (6 bases). V lost 5 bases and J lost 6, with 13 bases in between. The CDR3 totals 13 residues. Germline V gives CDR1 SGHAT, CDR2 FQNNGV. The CDR3 protein is CASSPIQGPEAFF. DNA for the CDR3: TGTGCCAGCAGCCCTATACAGGGTCCTGAAGCTTTCTTT.

V gene TRBV5-1 combines with J gene TRBJ1-1, with D maybe TRBD1 (5 bases). This CDR3 contains 14 residues. The ends were cut back, 0 bases at V and 2 bases at J, with 8 bases in the middle. CDR1 and CDR2 from the germline V gene are SGHRS and YFSETQ. The CDR3 region is CASSLDRTNTEAFF. CDR3 DNA sequence: TGCGCCAGCAGCTTGGACAGGACTAACACTGAAGCTTTCTTT.